This T cell receptor beta chain was sequenced during a study of blood T cells in healthy people across ages. Germline loops: CDR1 SGHRS, CDR2 YFSETQ. J gave up 7 bases and V 3 bases, and 9 bases lay outside the gene matches. CDR3 size: 15 residues. A second 7 to 11 cycle PCR used barcoded and J-beta primers. TCRdb fed the 5' RACE reads into MiXCR, producing one record per CDR3 protein. The sample has 600,000 to 800,000 distinct CDR3 sequences; about 51% are singletons. The clonotype originates from a woman older than 75 in good health. Sequencing was performed on blood. The V and J genes are TRBV5-1 and TRBJ2-1; the match to TRBD1 covers 8 bases. For the CDR3, the DNA is TGCGCCAGCAGCTCCGGACAGGGAAAGATGAATGAGCAGTTCTTC. Translated, it gives CASSSGQGKMNEQFF.